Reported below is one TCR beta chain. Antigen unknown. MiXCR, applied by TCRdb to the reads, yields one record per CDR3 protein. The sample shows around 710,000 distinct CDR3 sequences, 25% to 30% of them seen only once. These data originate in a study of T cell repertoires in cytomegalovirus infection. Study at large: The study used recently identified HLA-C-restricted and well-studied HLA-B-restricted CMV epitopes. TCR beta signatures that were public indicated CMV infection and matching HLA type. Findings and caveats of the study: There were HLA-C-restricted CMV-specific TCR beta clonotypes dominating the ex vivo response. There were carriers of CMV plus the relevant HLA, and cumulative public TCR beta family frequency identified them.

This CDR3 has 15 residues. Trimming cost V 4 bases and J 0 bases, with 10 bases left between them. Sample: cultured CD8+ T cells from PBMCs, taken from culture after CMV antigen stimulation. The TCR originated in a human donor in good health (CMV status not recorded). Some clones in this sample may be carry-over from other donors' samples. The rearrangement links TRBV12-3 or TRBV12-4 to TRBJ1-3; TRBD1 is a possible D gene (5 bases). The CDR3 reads CASSSTDYSGNTIYF. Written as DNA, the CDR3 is TGTGCCAGCAGTTCGACAGATTACTCTGGAAACACCATATATTTT.